The rows below give T cell receptor beta chains drawn from one sample of a study of T cell repertoires in cytomegalovirus infection. TCRdb re-analysed the reads in MiXCR, keeping a single row per CDR3 protein. The sample yields roughly 340,000 distinct CDR3 sequences, about 28% seen once. These TCRs are of unknown antigen specificity. The sequencing here drew on cultured PBMCs, taken from culture after CMV antigen stimulation. The receptors here all came from a human donor in good health (CMV status not recorded). Some clones in this sample may be carry-over from other donors' samples. Both conserved end residues are trimmed from each CDR3. The size of a clone is reported for some rows only, either as once, few or many, or as a class for expanded clones.

J gene,clone size,V gene,CDR3 protein
TRBJ2-6,few,TRBV20-1,SAPSASGANVLT
TRBJ1-1,many,TRBV4-1,ASSHAQGAGNTEAF
TRBJ1-3,few,TRBV5-1,ASSLEYRAGNTIY
TRBJ1-1,many,TRBV6-1,ASSEVAVRDTEAF
TRBJ2-3,-,TRBV24-1,ATSDSSVDTQY
TRBJ1-6,many,TRBV7-9,ASSLGGQIGRPYNSPLH
TRBJ1-5,-,TRBV18,ASSPAGSRNQPQH
TRBJ2-2,-,TRBV12-3/TRBV12-4,ASSFSGGGTGELF
TRBJ1-5,-,TRBV6-5,ASSSRTGRLNQPQH
TRBJ2-1,-,TRBV19,ASSTRTSGLKRRQF
TRBJ2-5,-,TRBV7-9,ASSPGLAGESLQETQY
TRBJ1-2,-,TRBV18,ASSSVQGGEDGYT
TRBJ1-1,-,TRBV19,ASSPRFGNTEAF
TRBJ2-1,few,TRBV7-9,ASSSRVAGGQGEQF
TRBJ2-3,-,TRBV19,ASSIRDTQY
TRBJ2-1,once,TRBV7-3,ASSPVGGTYNEQF
TRBJ2-3,-,TRBV7-9,AGEIAGGSDTQY
TRBJ2-3,many,TRBV7-2,ASSYIAGPQY
TRBJ1-1,few,TRBV19,ASVTRVFMNTEAF
TRBJ2-1,few,TRBV7-6,ASSSGGAGGDNEQF
TRBJ1-2,-,TRBV10-3,AIRDGGYGYT
TRBJ2-7,few,TRBV11-2,ASSLGGGGWRYEQY
TRBJ1-5,many,TRBV7-8,ASKPGGPGNQPQH
TRBJ1-5,few,TRBV12-3/TRBV12-4,ASSRGRQGNQPQH
TRBJ1-2,-,TRBV11-2,ASSNGQYGYT
TRBJ2-7,many,TRBV7-8,ASSPYRLAGGYEQY
TRBJ2-3,-,TRBV18,ASSPLSGRRTDTQY
TRBJ2-5,-,TRBV7-2,ASSDGTGGETQY
TRBJ2-3,many,TRBV7-8,ASSSLGLVGTQY
TRBJ2-7,few,TRBV28,ASSSGRGPNSYEQY